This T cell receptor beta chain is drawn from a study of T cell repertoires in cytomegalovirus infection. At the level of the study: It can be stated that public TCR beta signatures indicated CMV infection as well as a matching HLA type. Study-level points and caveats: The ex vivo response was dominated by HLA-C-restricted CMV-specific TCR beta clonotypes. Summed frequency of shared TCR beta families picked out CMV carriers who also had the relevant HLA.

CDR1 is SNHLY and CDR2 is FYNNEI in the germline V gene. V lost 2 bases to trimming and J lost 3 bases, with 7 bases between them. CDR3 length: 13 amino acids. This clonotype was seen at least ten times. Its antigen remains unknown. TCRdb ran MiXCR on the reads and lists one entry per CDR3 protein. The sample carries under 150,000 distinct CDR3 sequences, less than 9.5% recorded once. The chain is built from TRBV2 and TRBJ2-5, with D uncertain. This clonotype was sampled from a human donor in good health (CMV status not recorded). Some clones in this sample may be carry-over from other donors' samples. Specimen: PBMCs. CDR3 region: CASSEFREETQYF. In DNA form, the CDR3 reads TGTGCCAGCAGTGAATTTCGGGAAGAGACCCAGTACTTC.